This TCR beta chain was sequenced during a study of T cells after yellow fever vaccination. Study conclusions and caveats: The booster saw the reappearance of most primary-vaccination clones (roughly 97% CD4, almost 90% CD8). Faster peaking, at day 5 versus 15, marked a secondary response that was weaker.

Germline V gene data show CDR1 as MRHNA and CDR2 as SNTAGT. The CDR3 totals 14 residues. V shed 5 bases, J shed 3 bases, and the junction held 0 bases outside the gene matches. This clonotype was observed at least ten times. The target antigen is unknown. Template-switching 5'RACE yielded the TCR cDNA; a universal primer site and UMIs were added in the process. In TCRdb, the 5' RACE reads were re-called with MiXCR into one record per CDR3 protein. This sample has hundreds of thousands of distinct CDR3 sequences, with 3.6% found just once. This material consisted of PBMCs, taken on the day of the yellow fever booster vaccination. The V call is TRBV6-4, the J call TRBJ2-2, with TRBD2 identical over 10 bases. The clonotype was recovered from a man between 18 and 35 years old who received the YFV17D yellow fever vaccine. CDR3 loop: CASSLAGDTGELFF. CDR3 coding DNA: TGTGCCAGCAGTCTAGCGGGGGACACCGGGGAGCTGTTTTTT.